A single T cell receptor (beta chain) is shown here with its context. The V gene's germline CDR1 is SGHTA and CDR2 FQGNSA. V shed 5 bases and J 7 bases; nucleotides not matched to a gene: 16. The CDR3 sequence is 16 residues long. TCRdb keeps only in-frame clones here, not all; method: immunoSEQ multiplex PCR. The repertoire has over 150,000 clones, 90% to 95% of them found once; the top ten carry 1.3% to 1.5%. This sample was taken from a study of control samples from healthy donors and cancer patients. The material sequenced was blood. This clonotype originated in a woman younger than 35 in good health. The rearrangement joins TRBV7-2 to TRBJ2-7; the match to TRBD1 covers 8 bases. Here the CDR3 DNA reads TGTGCCAGCAGCCCAAACTCAGGACAGGGAATCCAAGAGCAGTACTTC. This codes for CASSPNSGQGIQEQYF.